The text below deals with one TCR beta chain. CDR1 and CDR2 from the germline V gene are MDHEN and SYDVKM. The V gene end was trimmed by 5 bases and the J gene end by 5 bases; junction bases not matched to a gene: 7. This CDR3 is 14 amino acids long. Followed longitudinally, the Seattle patients had been enrolled during active infection. The entry originates in a study of blood T cell repertoires in COVID-19. Study in general: Italy, Spain and the United States were the sources of the convalescent and acute COVID-19 samples. T cells, B-cell-depleted T cells, or PBMCs supplied cDNA or gDNA.

Authors' methods: Quantification of nucleated cells was approximated via reference gene primer amplification. Assay: immunoSEQ multiplex PCR; the TCRdb copy retains only in-frame clones and omits some. For V, J and clone size, that table is used; D and trimming come from the DNA. The profile shows under 250,000 clones, 70% to 90% of them singletons. The sequence came from a man between 45 and 60 years old with COVID-19, enrolled during active disease. This chain uses TRBV28 with TRBJ2-5, with 8 bases that match TRBD1. The sample was peripheral blood. The CDR3 region is CASSARGRRETQYF. The DNA for the CDR3 is TGTGCCAGCAGTGCCAGGGGGCGCAGGGAGACCCAGTACTTC. The whole variable domain, filled in from reference TRBV28 and TRBJ2-5, reads DVKVTQSSRYLVKRTGEKVFLECVQDMDHENMFWYRQDPGLGLRLIYFSYDVKMKEKGDIPEGYSVSREKKERFSLILESASTNQTSMYLCASSARGRRETQYFGPGTRLLVL.